The 20 T cell receptor beta chains listed next were all sequenced from one sample in a study of blood T cell repertoires in COVID-19. Assay used: immunoSEQ multiplex PCR; TCRdb lists only in-frame clones, some missing. Seen here are more than 250,000 clones, 86% observed once, and the top ten hold around 1.5%. Sequencing was carried out using peripheral blood. Receptor source: a woman aged 50 to 60 with acute or convalescent COVID-19.

The J gene is TRBJ2-7, the V gene TRBV18, with D possibly being TRBD1 (6 bases). This CDR3 is 15 amino acids long. Germline-derived CDR1 and CDR2 are KGHSH and LQKENI. Trimming left V 0 bases short and J 6 bases short, with 15 bases between. CDR3 DNA sequence: TGTGCCAGCTCACCACCGGTGGGGGCCAACGGCGAGCAGTACTTC. It codes for CASSPPVGANGEQYF.

This chain connects TRBV20-1 to TRBJ2-5; maybe TRBD2 (6 bases). The CDR3 runs 11 residues. The V gene lost 7 bases and the J gene lost 5 bases, with 11 bases spanning the gap. Germline CDR1 reads DFQATT; CDR2 reads SNEGSKA (reference sequence). The CDR3 reads CSVGRTETQYF. CDR3 sequence (DNA): TGCAGTGTCGGGAGAACGGAGACCCAGTACTTC.

This clone was observed a single time. In DNA, the CDR3 is TGTGCCAGCAGCCCAGCCCCAGGGGGCGACTACGAGCAGTACTTC. The encoded protein is CASSPAPGGDYEQYF. This chain connects TRBV7-9 to TRBJ2-7; 8 positions match TRBD1. Germline loops: CDR1 SEHNR, CDR2 FQNEAQ (reference sequence). The CDR3 is made up of 15 amino acids. V was pared by 5 bases and J by 3 bases, with 9 bases of the junction left unmatched. The variable domain in full, with the rest retrieved from reference TRBV7-9 and TRBJ2-7, is DTGVSQNPRHKITKRGQNVTFRCDPISEHNRLYWYRQTLGQGPEFLTYFQNEAQLEKSRLLSDRFSAERPKGSFSTLEIQRTEQGDSAMYLCASSPAPGGDYEQYFGPGTRLTVT.

The chain carries TRBV7-9 and TRBJ2-2, with 7 bases identical to TRBD2. The ends lost 3 bases at V and 5 bases at J; junction bases unmatched: 9. Per the germline V gene, CDR1 is SEHNR and CDR2 is FQNEAQ (reference sequence). The CDR3 is 16 residues long. The CDR3 region is CASSFRRQGGTGELFF. In nucleotides, the CDR3 is TGTGCCAGCAGCTTTCGAAGGCAGGGAGGGACCGGGGAGCTGTTTTTT.

The chain couples TRBV6-5 to TRBJ2-3; 11 nucleotides agree with TRBD2. In germline, CDR1 is MNHEY, CDR2 SVGAGI. The CDR3 spans 16 residues. Trimming removed 4 bases from V and 2 bases from J; junction bases left unmatched: 5. CDR3 nucleotide sequence: TGTGCCAGCAGTTCGAGACTAGCGGGGTTCACAGATACGCAGTATTTT. Translating it yields CASSSRLAGFTDTQYF.

The V and J genes are TRBV5-4 and TRBJ2-7; a weak D match, TRBD1 (5 bases). The CDR3 is 13 amino acids. Trimming took 9 bases from V and 0 from J, leaving 13 bases between them. CDR1 and CDR2 from the germline V gene are SGHNT and YYREEE (reference sequence). The CDR3 region is CATSDTNSYEQYF. The CDR3 DNA reads as TGTGCCACCTCGGACACAAACTCCTACGAGCAGTACTTC.

The chain links TRBV9 to TRBJ2-2; D is uncertain. CDR3 length equals 13 residues. V lost 4 bases and J lost 5, with 9 bases in between. Germline CDR1 is SGDLS and CDR2 is YYNGEE. The CDR3 reads CASSPAGTGELFF. The DNA of the CDR3 is TGTGCCAGCAGCCCCGCCGGGACCGGGGAGCTGTTTTTT.

This chain links TRBV28 with TRBJ2-4; TRBD1 aligns across 8 bases. Trimming removed 6 bases from V and 0 bases from J; junction bases left unmatched: 7. The CDR3 is 16 amino acids. Germline CDR1 is MDHEN and CDR2 is SYDVKM. The DNA for the CDR3 is TGTGCCAGCAGGAATCGCGACAGGGGAGCCAAAAACATTCAGTACTTC. Amino acid sequence: CASRNRDRGAKNIQYF.

This chain joins TRBV30 and TRBJ1-5; tentative D call: TRBD1 (5 bases). The CDR3 sequence is 14 residues long. V lost 2 bases and J 6 bases, leaving 14 bases between the germline ends. Germline V gene data show CDR1 as GTSNPN and CDR2 as SVGIG (reference sequence). The DNA for the CDR3 is TGTGCCTGGAGTCTCGGGGGGTGGGGTCAGCCCCAGCATTTT. This codes for CAWSLGGWGQPQHF.

The rearrangement joins TRBV19 to TRBJ1-5; a weak D match, TRBD1 (6 bases). Between the trimmed V and J ends, which lost 1 base and 7 bases, there was a span of 14 bases. The CDR3 runs to 15 residues. From germline, CDR1 is LNHDA and CDR2 SQIVND (reference sequence). CDR3 region: CASSIVPDSGQPQHF. CDR3 DNA sequence: TGTGCCAGTAGTATAGTTCCGGACAGCGGACAGCCCCAGCATTTT.

The chain recombines TRBV19 with TRBJ2-1, with 7 bases fitting TRBD1. Per the germline V gene, CDR1 is LNHDA and CDR2 is SQIVND (reference sequence). This CDR3 spans 13 amino acids. J gave up 7 bases and V 4 bases, and 4 bases lay outside the gene matches. Written as DNA, the CDR3 is TGTGCCAGTAGTACGACAGGGTCAAATGAGCAGTTCTTC. Encoded protein: CASSTTGSNEQFF.

The chain has TRBV5-1 and TRBJ1-2, with 8 bases identical to TRBD1. The CDR3 is made up of 14 amino acids. Germline values: CDR1 SGHRS, CDR2 YFSETQ. V lost 3 bases to trimming and J lost 3 bases; unmatched junction nucleotides: 4. CDR3 DNA sequence: TGCGCCAGCAGCTCGACAGGGGTGGACTATGGCTACACCTTC. Translation gives CASSSTGVDYGYTF.

This clone was picked up one time. V and J are TRBV28 and TRBJ2-7; 9 bases are a match to TRBD1. The CDR3 is made up of 16 amino acids. Germline CDR1 reads MDHEN; CDR2 reads SYDVKM. Trimming at V came to 2 bases and at J to 4 bases, leaving 9 bases not matched to a gene. The chain's CDR3 is CASSLLPGQGIYEQYF. The CDR3 DNA sequence: TGTGCCAGCAGTTTACTTCCTGGACAGGGGATTTACGAGCAGTACTTC. Full variable domain (outside the CDR3, taken from reference TRBV28 and TRBJ2-7): DVKVTQSSRYLVKRTGEKVFLECVQDMDHENMFWYRQDPGLGLRLIYFSYDVKMKEKGDIPEGYSVSREKKERFSLILESASTNQTSMYLCASSLLPGQGIYEQYFGPGTRLTVT.

This chain connects TRBV7-9 to TRBJ2-3; 12 nucleotides match TRBD2. J lost 5 bases, V lost 2 bases, and 5 bases had no gene match. CDR3 length: 16 amino acids. The germline CDR1 and CDR2 sequences are SEHNR and FQNEAQ (reference sequence). CDR3 region: CASSLLAGGPGDTQYF. The CDR3 bases are TGTGCCAGCAGCTTACTAGCGGGAGGGCCAGGAGATACGCAGTATTTT.

This clone occurred a few times. The chain uses TRBV5-4 and TRBJ1-1, with D possibly being TRBD1 (5 bases). Germline CDR1 is SGHNT and CDR2 is YYREEE (reference sequence). The CDR3 is 13 residues long. Deletions cut 3 bases from V and 1 base from J, with 7 bases between. The CDR3 nucleotides are TGTGCCAGCAGCTCCGGACAGAACACTGAAGCTTTCTTT. This codes for CASSSGQNTEAFF.

This chain links TRBV9 with TRBJ1-4; tentative D call: TRBD1 (6 bases). The CDR3 is made up of 15 amino acids. The germline V gene encodes CDR1 SGDLS and CDR2 YYNGEE. Trimming removed 3 bases from V and 7 bases from J, with 16 bases in between. This CDR3 is CASSGEGQSGEKLFF. For the CDR3, the DNA is TGTGCCAGCAGCGGAGAAGGACAGTCTGGTGAAAAACTGTTTTTT.

This chain joins TRBV24-1 and TRBJ2-1; 13 nucleotides agree with TRBD2. V dropped 7 bases and J dropped 5; count of bases not matched to a gene: 7. CDR3 length: 16 residues. The germline V gene has CDR1 KGHDR and CDR2 SFDVKD. The CDR3 nucleotides read TGTGCCACCAGCGATCCCGGGACTAGCGGGGACAATGAGCAGTTCTTC. It translates to CATSDPGTSGDNEQFF.

The chain combines TRBV20-1 with TRBJ2-5, with 9 bases matching TRBD2. This CDR3 contains 14 residues. The trim removed 3 bases at V and 10 bases at J, leaving 12 bases unmatched. Germline CDR1 reads DFQATT; CDR2 reads SNEGSKA (reference sequence). DNA for the CDR3: TGCAGTGCTAGTATCGCGTCTAGCGGGGTGGGCCAGTACTTC. Translating it yields CSASIASSGVGQYF.

The count of this clone is one. The gene calls are TRBV4-1 and TRBJ2-1; 9 nucleotides line up with TRBD2. The J segment lost 4 bases and the V segment lost 4 bases, leaving 8 bases of the junction unmatched. The germline V gene has CDR1 MGHRA and CDR2 YSYEKL. This CDR3 is built from 16 residues. As DNA, the CDR3 is TGCGCCAGCAGCCTAGTTAGACTAGCGGTTTACAATGAGCAGTTCTTC. This encodes CASSLVRLAVYNEQFF.

V and J are TRBV5-1 and TRBJ2-3; 14 positions match TRBD2. Germline V gene sequence: CDR1 SGHRS, CDR2 YFSETQ. The CDR3 totals 19 residues. The ends lost 4 bases at V and 0 bases at J; junction bases unmatched: 10. Here the CDR3 DNA reads TGCGCCAGCAGCCCGGGACTAGCGGGAGCCGAAACTAGCACAGATACGCAGTATTTT. Its translation is CASSPGLAGAETSTDTQYF.